Listed below are T cell receptor beta chains from one sample, sequenced in a study of response to subunit inactivated influenza vaccine. TCRdb re-analysed the RT-PCR reads in MiXCR, keeping a single row per CDR3 protein. The sample shows approximately 500,000 distinct CDR3 sequences, 12% to 15% of them seen only once. Sequencing used PBMCs from blood, obtained 12 days after vaccination. Receptors originate from a man aged 50 to 59 who received an inactivated influenza vaccine. The conserved cysteine and the conserved F or W are not part of the CDR3 here. The order of the fields is V gene, CDR3 protein.

>TRBV20-1
SAKKRGSYNEQF
>TRBV3-1
ASSTGGLPDTQY
>TRBV29-1
SVDISGRRDTQY
>TRBV5-6
ASSLYKTYEQY
>TRBV12-3/TRBV12-4
ASSYGQGIEPQY
>TRBV29-1
SVAIVAGGSSYEQY
>TRBV7-2
ASSSGMARAVMTQY
>TRBV3-1
ASSQTRAYNEQF
>TRBV14
ASSQYELAGTETQY
>TRBV28
ASRTQGWGNQPQH
>TRBV5-1
ASSRDRGREETQY
>TRBV27
ASSLMPGSGRNNEQF
>TRBV10-2
ASSESRGATRSYGYT
>TRBV29-1
SVEDLTEKLF
>TRBV15
ATSRDMNTGELF
>TRBV19
ASGPGPRREKLF
>TRBV12-3/TRBV12-4
ASTPSGIYNEQF
>TRBV6-2/TRBV6-3
ASSYSRLAGVFNTGELF
>TRBV5-1
ATGRESTDTQY
>TRBV7-2
ASSLVTSGVGYEQF
>TRBV24-1
ATSDYPTVTSYEQY
>TRBV6-1
ASGRDEANVLT
>TRBV9
ASSVAPWELAF
>TRBV7-2
ASSPRQGAGTDTQY
>TRBV3-1
ASSQGTSVSTDTQY
>TRBV20-1
SARDTLAAYNEQF
>TRBV7-9
ASSSLRGEQY
>TRBV6-1
ASSRQRYNSPLH
>TRBV6-5
ASSYSKQGVGHEQF
>TRBV11-2
ASSPRWAGGTYEHY
>TRBV7-8
ASSGGPIFTYDQY
>TRBV12-3/TRBV12-4
ASTEHWNRLF
>TRBV9
ASSDGGARDTQY
>TRBV7-9
ASSLSLRAEAF
>TRBV28
ASRSGTSVEQY
>TRBV28
ASRSTAYEQF
>TRBV20-1
SAREGTYNEQF
>TRBV25-1
ASRGRGGLAGAYGSYEQY
>TRBV20-1
SARDLAGESNEQF
>TRBV7-9
ASSYGLAGWNEQF
>TRBV12-3/TRBV12-4
ASSLVTGRGEQY
>TRBV10-3
AISVGLAGGLEQF
>TRBV4-1
ASSQAGGLSYNEQF
>TRBV5-5
ASSLERESSYNEQF
>TRBV5-6
ASSFRAPNSYNEQF
>TRBV7-8
ASSLAENENGEAF
>TRBV11-2
ASRGQESYNEQF
>TRBV7-8
ASSLAPGGTYNEQF
>TRBV9
ASSSGVGDLDTQY
>TRBV12-3/TRBV12-4
ASSPLAGESDEQF
>TRBV6-5
ASSYISSGSNEQF